This T cell receptor (beta chain) was documented in a study of technical replicates of blood from a few donors. TCRdb's copy holds only in-frame clones and misses some; the assay was immunoSEQ multiplex PCR. This sample has roughly 76,000 clones; around 94% occur once, and the top ten carry 0.39%. CDR1 and CDR2 from the germline V gene are MNHNS and SASEGT. The CDR3 spans 12 residues. V was cut by 10 bases and J by 0 bases, with 7 bases left in between. The source material was T cells isolated from PBMCs. The chain recombines TRBV6-1 with TRBJ1-3, with D unclear. The clonotype comes from a human donor in good health. The CDR3 bases are TGTGCCACCCTTAGCTCTGGAAACACCATATATTTT. Its translation: CATLSSGNTIYF.